This TCR beta chain appears in the sequencing data of a study of T cell repertoires in cytomegalovirus infection. Study overall: It can be stated that public TCR beta signatures indicated CMV infection as well as a matching HLA type.

This clonotype was picked up one time. What it binds is not known. TCRdb reanalysed the reads using MiXCR and keeps one entry per CDR3 protein. The table lists around 85,000 distinct CDR3 sequences, approximately 45% of them singletons. Study-level findings and limits: CMV carriers having the relevant HLA were flagged by cumulative public TCR beta family frequency. HLA-C-restricted CMV-specific TCR beta clonotypes were dominant in the ex vivo response.

The origin of this receptor is a human donor in good health (CMV status not recorded). Some clones in this sample may be carry-over from other donors' samples. Sequences were derived from CD8+ T cells from cultured PBMCs, sampled from culture after CMV antigen stimulation.

The CDR3 region is CASSSEARRGHYEQYF. CDR3 nucleotides: TGTGCCAGCAGCTCCGAAGCGAGGCGGGGGCACTACGAGCAGTACTTC. The V gene is TRBV7-3, the J gene TRBJ2-7; possibly TRBD2 for D (7 bases). Germline V gives CDR1 SGHTA, CDR2 FQGTGA. CDR3 length: 16 amino acids. V gave up 4 bases and J gave up 3 bases, with 19 bases separating them.